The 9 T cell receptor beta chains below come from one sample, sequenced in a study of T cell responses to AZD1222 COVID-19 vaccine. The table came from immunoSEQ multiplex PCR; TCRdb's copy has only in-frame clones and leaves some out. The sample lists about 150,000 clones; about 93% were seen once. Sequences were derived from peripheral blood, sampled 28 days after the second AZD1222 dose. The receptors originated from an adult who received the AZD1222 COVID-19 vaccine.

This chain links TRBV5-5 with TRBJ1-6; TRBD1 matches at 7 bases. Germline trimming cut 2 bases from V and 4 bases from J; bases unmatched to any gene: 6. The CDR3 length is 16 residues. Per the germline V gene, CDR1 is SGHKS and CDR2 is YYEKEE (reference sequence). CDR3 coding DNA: TGTGCCAGCAGCTTATCCGACAGGGTTTATAATTCACCCCTCCACTTT. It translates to CASSLSDRVYNSPLHF.

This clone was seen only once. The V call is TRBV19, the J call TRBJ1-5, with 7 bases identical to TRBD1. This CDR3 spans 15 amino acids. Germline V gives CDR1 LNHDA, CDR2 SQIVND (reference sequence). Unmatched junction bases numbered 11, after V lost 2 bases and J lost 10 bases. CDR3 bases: TGTGCCAGTAGTATATCGGACAGGCCGGGGCGTCCCCAGCATTTT. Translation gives CASSISDRPGRPQHF.

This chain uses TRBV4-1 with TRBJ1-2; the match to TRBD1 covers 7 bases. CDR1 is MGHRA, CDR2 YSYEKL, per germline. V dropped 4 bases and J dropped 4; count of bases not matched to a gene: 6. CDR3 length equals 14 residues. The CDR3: CASSPLQGIYGYTF. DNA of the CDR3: TGCGCCAGCAGCCCCTTACAGGGGATCTATGGCTACACCTTC.

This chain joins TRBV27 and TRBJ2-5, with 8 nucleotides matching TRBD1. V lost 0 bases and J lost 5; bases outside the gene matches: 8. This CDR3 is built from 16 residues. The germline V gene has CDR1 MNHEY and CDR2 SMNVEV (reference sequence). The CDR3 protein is CASSLSWAGGGETQYF. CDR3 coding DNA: TGTGCCAGCAGTTTATCCTGGGCAGGGGGCGGGGAGACCCAGTACTTC.

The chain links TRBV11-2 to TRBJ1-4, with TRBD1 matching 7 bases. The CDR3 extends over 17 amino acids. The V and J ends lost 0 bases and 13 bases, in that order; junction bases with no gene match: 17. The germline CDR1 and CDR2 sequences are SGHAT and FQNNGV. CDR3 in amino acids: CASSLDPLSPSTGRLFF. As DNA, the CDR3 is TGTGCCAGCAGCTTAGATCCCCTCAGCCCTTCGACAGGGAGACTGTTTTTT.

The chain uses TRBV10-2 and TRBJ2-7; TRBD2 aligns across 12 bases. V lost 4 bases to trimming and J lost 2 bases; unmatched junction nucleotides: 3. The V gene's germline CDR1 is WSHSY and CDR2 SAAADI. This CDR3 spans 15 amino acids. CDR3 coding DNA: TGCGCCAGCAGTGTTGGGACTAGCGGGCCCTACGAGCAGTACTTC. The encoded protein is CASSVGTSGPYEQYF.

For the CDR3, the DNA is TGTGCCAGCCTCCGGGGGCCAGATACGCAGTATTTT. Protein: CASLRGPDTQYF. The V and J genes are TRBV18 and TRBJ2-3; possibly TRBD1 or TRBD2 for D (6 bases each). CDR1 is KGHSH and CDR2 is LQKENI in the germline V gene. The V end was cut by 8 bases, the J end by 4 bases, with 10 bases between. This CDR3 has 12 residues.

For the CDR3, the DNA is TGTGCCAGCAGTTCGGGCTTCAACTATGGCTACACCTTC. Its translation: CASSSGFNYGYTF. The chain recombines TRBV12-3 or TRBV12-4 with TRBJ1-2; D unresolved. This CDR3 has 13 amino acids. The V end was cut by 4 bases, the J end by 2 bases, with 8 bases between.

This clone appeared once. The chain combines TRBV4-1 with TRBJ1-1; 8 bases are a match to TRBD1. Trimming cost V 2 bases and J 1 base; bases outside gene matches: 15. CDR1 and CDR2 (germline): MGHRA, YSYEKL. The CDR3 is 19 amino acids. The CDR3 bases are TGCGCCAGCAGCCAATTATATCCGGGACAGGAGAACAAGAACACTGAAGCTTTCTTT. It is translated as CASSQLYPGQENKNTEAFF.